The 17 T cell receptor beta chains below come from one sample, sequenced in a study of cytomegalovirus exposure and HLA in healthy donors. Both 60 Vbeta primers and 13 Jbeta primers went into the PCR. Clones were read by immunoSEQ multiplex PCR, and TCRdb kept only the in-frame ones, dropping some. This table lists about 70,000 clones. Input material: PBMCs. Every receptor here comes from a female donor in good health and CMV-seropositive.

The V call is TRBV28, the J call TRBJ1-1, with a tentative D call TRBD1 (6 bases). CDR3 length: 17 residues. Germline CDR1 and CDR2: MDHEN and SYDVKM. Trimming removed 1 base from V and 2 bases from J, with 17 bases in between. The CDR3 DNA reads TGTGCCAGCAGTTTATTGGGGGCGGGGGTTGGTAACACTGAAGCTTTCTTT. As protein: CASSLLGAGVGNTEAFF.

This chain links TRBV5-1 with TRBJ1-1; no definite D call. The germline V and J ends were trimmed by 0 bases and 5 bases, with 11 bases remaining between them. The CDR3 spans 14 residues. Germline CDR1 is SGHRS and CDR2 is YFSETQ. The DNA for the CDR3 is TGCGCCAGCAGCTTGGGAGGAGCGGGGACTGAAGCTTTCTTT. Amino acids: CASSLGGAGTEAFF.

The chain joins TRBV6-6 to TRBJ2-7; possible D gene TRBD1, 6 bases. Deletions cut 6 bases from V and 9 bases from J, with 15 bases between. The CDR3 length is 12 residues. Germline V gene lookup returns CDR1 MNHNY and CDR2 SVGAGI (reference sequence). In nucleotides, the CDR3 is TGTGCCAGCAGAGGCAGGGGTCTGTGGCAGTACTTC. Protein sequence: CASRGRGLWQYF.

V gene TRBV5-6 combines with J gene TRBJ1-1; TRBD1 aligns across 10 bases. Germline-derived CDR1 and CDR2 are SGHDT and YYEEEE. The CDR3 extends over 16 amino acids. Trimming removed 3 bases from V and 0 bases from J; junction bases left unmatched: 5. CDR3 coding DNA: TGTGCCAGCAGCTCTCGGGACAGGGGAATGAACACTGAAGCTTTCTTT. This encodes CASSSRDRGMNTEAFF. Drawing the rest from reference TRBV5-6 and TRBJ1-1, the complete variable domain is DAGVTQSPTHLIKTRGQQVTLRCSPKSGHDTVSWYQQALGQGPQFIFQYYEEEERQRGNFPDRFSGHQFPNYSSELNVNALLLGDSALYLCASSSRDRGMNTEAFFGQGTRLTVV.

V and J are TRBV5-1 and TRBJ1-4; the D gene is possibly TRBD1 (6 bases). Germline V gene data show CDR1 as SGHRS and CDR2 as YFSETQ. V dropped 4 bases and J dropped 5 bases, with 15 bases sitting between them. The CDR3 totals 15 residues. The CDR3 sequence: CASSRQAKTNEKLFF. In DNA form, the CDR3 reads TGCGCCAGCAGCCGACAGGCTAAAACCAATGAAAAACTGTTTTTT.

The chain carries TRBV19 and TRBJ2-7, with 12 bases matching TRBD2. Trimming cost V 9 bases and J 5 bases; bases outside gene matches: 8. This CDR3 region has 14 residues. CDR1 and CDR2 (germline): LNHDA, SQIVND (reference sequence). For the CDR3, the DNA is TGTGCCAGCAGAAGACTAGCGGGAGCCCACGAGCAGTACTTC. Translation: CASRRLAGAHEQYF.

J is TRBJ2-5 and V is TRBV7-3, with D tentatively TRBD2 (6 bases). With 3 bases removed from V and 2 bases from J, the gap between germline ends came to 13 bases. CDR3 length: 15 residues. Germline-derived CDR1 and CDR2 are SGHTA and FQGTGA. CDR3 amino acids: CASSLDGGRQETQYF. Here the CDR3 DNA reads TGTGCCAGCAGCTTGGACGGGGGTCGGCAAGAGACCCAGTACTTC.

The chain uses TRBV7-3 and TRBJ1-1; possibly TRBD1 for D (5 bases). Germline V gene data show CDR1 as SGHTA and CDR2 as FQGTGA. Between the trimmed V and J ends, which lost 0 bases and 1 base, there was a span of 6 bases. This CDR3 is 14 amino acids long. The CDR3 spells CASSLTTGNTEAFF. In DNA, the CDR3 is TGTGCCAGCAGCTTAACAACAGGGAACACTGAAGCTTTCTTT. Full variable domain (missing parts from reference TRBV7-3 and TRBJ1-1): GAGVSQTPSNKVTEKGKYVELRCDPISGHTALYWYRQSLGQGPEFLIYFQGTGAADDSGLPNDRFFAVRPEGSVSTLKIQRTERGDSAVYLCASSLTTGNTEAFFGQGTRLTVV.

The genes are TRBV4-1 and TRBJ2-7; 9 nucleotides line up with TRBD2. CDR1 MGHRA and CDR2 YSYEKL come from the germline V gene. After removal of 1 base from V and 0 bases from J, the junction contained 4 bases not matched to a gene. The CDR3 totals 16 residues. This CDR3 reads CASSQGLAGPSYEQYF. In DNA, the CDR3 is TGCGCCAGCAGCCAAGGGCTAGCGGGACCCTCCTACGAGCAGTACTTC.

The rearrangement joins TRBV4-3 to TRBJ2-2; possible D gene TRBD2, 5 bases. CDR1 and CDR2 (germline): LGHNA, YSLEER. The CDR3 runs to 18 residues. V lost 0 bases and J lost 0, with 14 bases in between. CDR3 in DNA: TGCGCCAGCAGCCAAGAAGCCCTAAGCGGAGCGAACACCGGGGAGCTGTTTTTT. Translation: CASSQEALSGANTGELFF.

The chain uses TRBV11-1 and TRBJ1-1; D unclear. The CDR3 sequence is 14 residues long. Germline V lookup: CDR1 SGHAT, CDR2 FQDESV (reference sequence). V lost 5 bases and J 7 bases, leaving 17 bases between the germline ends. In DNA form, the CDR3 reads TGTGCCAGCAGCCTCGGACGGGAAACAAGTGAAGCTTTCTTT. It encodes CASSLGRETSEAFF.

With regard to this clone: An end of the junction does not agree with germline; a read error may underlie this. The chain carries TRBV7-8 and TRBJ2-7; the match to TRBD1 covers 8 bases. CDR3 length equals 15 residues. Germline V lookup: CDR1 SGHVS, CDR2 FQNEAQ. The CDR3 loop reads CASSLEGTGYYGQYF. The CDR3 DNA reads TGTGCCAGCAGCTTAGAAGGGACAGGCTATTACGGGCAGTACTTC.

The J gene is TRBJ1-1, the V gene TRBV7-2, with 7 bases lining up with TRBD1. J gave up 0 bases and V 6 bases, and 13 bases lay outside the gene matches. Germline assignment: CDR1 SGHTA and CDR2 FQGNSA. The CDR3 totals 17 residues. The CDR3 region has the DNA TGTGCCAGCAGAGACCAGGGGGGCCAACTGTTGAACACTGAAGCTTTCTTT. Its protein product is CASRDQGGQLLNTEAFF.

This chain links TRBV4-1 with TRBJ2-7, with D unresolved. The CDR3 totals 12 residues. With 0 bases removed from V and 10 bases from J, the gap between germline ends came to 10 bases. Per germline, CDR1 MGHRA and CDR2 YSYEKL. Here the CDR3 DNA reads TGCGCCAGCAGCCAAGAGGGCTACTCTCAGTACTTC. Protein product: CASSQEGYSQYF.

In DNA, the CDR3 is TGCGCCAGCAGCTCGTGGGGACAGGACACAGATACGCAGTATTTT. As protein: CASSSWGQDTDTQYF. V and J are TRBV5-1 and TRBJ2-3; 8 bases align to TRBD1. The CDR3 consists of 15 residues. Germline CDR1 is SGHRS and CDR2 is YFSETQ. Unmatched junction bases numbered 5, after V lost 3 bases and J lost 2 bases.

The chain recombines TRBV29-1 with TRBJ2-5, with TRBD2 identical over 13 bases. The CDR3 totals 15 residues. Per germline, CDR1 SQVTM and CDR2 ANQGSEA. J lost 2 bases, V lost 6 bases, and 6 bases had no gene match. In DNA form, the CDR3 reads TGCAGCGTCCTCAGACTAGCGGGAGGACAAGAGACCCAGTACTTC. Encoded protein: CSVLRLAGGQETQYF.

V is TRBV29-1 and J is TRBJ2-2, with 7 positions matching TRBD1. The CDR3 length is 13 residues. V was clipped by 6 bases and J by 6 bases; unmatched bases: 7. Germline CDR1 and CDR2: SQVTM and ANQGSEA. The CDR3 DNA sequence: TGCAGCGTCCGGAAACAGGGGTCCGGGGAGCTGTTTTTT. Amino acid sequence: CSVRKQGSGELFF.